These 22 T cell receptor beta chains share one sample of origin, sequenced in a study of blood T cell repertoires in COVID-19. Assay used: immunoSEQ multiplex PCR; TCRdb lists only in-frame clones, some missing. Seen here are 300,000 to 450,000 clones, around 90% observed once, and the top ten hold around 2.9%. What was sequenced was peripheral blood. These receptor sequences come from a human donor in a cohort sampled during active COVID-19.

The gene calls are TRBV9 and TRBJ2-3; D might be TRBD2 (5 bases). Trimming removed 4 bases from V and 2 bases from J, with 17 bases in between. The CDR3 sequence is 16 residues long. Per the germline V gene, CDR1 is SGDLS and CDR2 is YYNGEE. As DNA, the CDR3 is TGTGCCAGCAGCCCCCAACTAGAATGGGACACAGATACGCAGTATTTT. It encodes CASSPQLEWDTDTQYF.

A few counts support this clone. The chain joins TRBV19 to TRBJ1-5; unclear D gene. Trimming left V 5 bases short and J 5 bases short, with 19 bases between. The germline gives CDR1 LNHDA, CDR2 SQIVND (reference sequence). The CDR3 length is 16 residues. The CDR3 region is CASSPRGEDLYQPQHF. CDR3 DNA: TGTGCCAGTAGTCCCCGCGGGGAAGACCTCTATCAGCCCCAGCATTTT.

This rearrangement joins TRBV25-1 to TRBJ1-2; TRBD1 aligns across 9 bases. Trimming removed 5 bases from V and 11 bases from J; junction bases left unmatched: 6. Germline loops: CDR1 MGHDK, CDR2 SYGVNS. The CDR3 extends over 12 amino acids. CDR3 sequence (DNA): TGTGCCAGCAGTCGGGGACAGGGTGGTTACACCTTC. It translates to CASSRGQGGYTF.

J is TRBJ2-1 and V is TRBV5-1; weak D call: TRBD1 (5 bases). Trimming removed 4 bases at V and 6 bases at J, with 11 bases between. Germline assignment: CDR1 SGHRS and CDR2 YFSETQ. The CDR3 has 13 amino acids. The CDR3 DNA reads as TGCGCCAGCAGCCGAGACAGCTTCAATGAGCAGTTCTTC. Translation gives CASSRDSFNEQFF.

This chain connects TRBV6-5 to TRBJ1-6, with TRBD1 matching 8 bases. Germline V gene data show CDR1 as MNHEY and CDR2 as SVGAGI. There are 14 residues in the CDR3. V gave up 5 bases and J gave up 5 bases; unmatched junction bases: 2. CDR3 sequence reads: CASSPRGHNSPLHF. In DNA, the CDR3 is TGTGCCAGCAGTCCCAGGGGGCATAATTCACCCCTCCACTTT.

This chain links TRBV19 with TRBJ1-1; no definite D call. The CDR3 has 14 residues. V lost 7 bases and J 1 base, leaving 13 bases between the germline ends. The germline V gene has CDR1 LNHDA and CDR2 SQIVND (reference sequence). The CDR3 DNA follows: TGTGCCAGTAAATGGCGGGCGAGGAACACTGAAGCTTTCTTT. Its protein is CASKWRARNTEAFF. The full variable domain, its missing parts supplied by reference TRBV19 and TRBJ1-1, is DGGITQSPKYLFRKEGQNVTLSCEQNLNHDAMYWYRQDPGQGLRLIYYSQIVNDFQKGDIAEGYSVSREKKESFPLTVTSAQKNPTAFYLCASKWRARNTEAFFGQGTRLTVV.

The rearrangement links TRBV30 to TRBJ1-3; the match to TRBD1 covers 11 bases. This CDR3 contains 14 residues. The V gene end was trimmed by 2 bases and the J gene end by 15 bases; junction bases not matched to a gene: 12. CDR1 and CDR2 from the germline V gene are GTSNPN and SVGIG (reference sequence). CDR3 region: CAWSTRDRGRVGYF. DNA for the CDR3: TGTGCCTGGAGTACGCGGGACAGGGGGAGGGTGGGATATTTT.

The table lists this clone with a few counts. The rearrangement joins TRBV6-5 to TRBJ2-2; the D gene is possibly TRBD2 (7 bases). V lost 9 bases to trimming and J lost 6 bases, with 14 bases between them. CDR1 is MNHEY, CDR2 SVGAGI, per germline. The length of the CDR3 is 13 residues. The CDR3 region is CASKEGGAGELFF. CDR3 bases: TGTGCCAGTAAAGAGGGGGGGGCCGGGGAGCTGTTTTTT.

V is TRBV19 and J is TRBJ2-4; D is possibly TRBD1 (5 bases). Germline lookup yields CDR1 LNHDA and CDR2 SQIVND (reference sequence). This CDR3 region has 14 residues. The germline V and J ends were trimmed by 6 bases and 9 bases, with 18 bases remaining between them. CDR3 DNA: TGTGCCAGTAGGAGCAAGGGGCGGTCGGGCATTCAGTACTTC. Protein: CASRSKGRSGIQYF.

CDR3 in DNA: TGTGCCAGCAGTGAATCTGGGACAGTCTTCTACGAGCAGTACTTC. Translated, it gives CASSESGTVFYEQYF. The chain couples TRBV25-1 to TRBJ2-7, with TRBD1 identical over 7 bases. The germline V gene encodes CDR1 MGHDK and CDR2 SYGVNS. Trimming cost V 1 base and J 3 bases; bases outside gene matches: 6. The CDR3 contains 15 residues.

V usage is TRBV18 and J usage is TRBJ2-1; TRBD2 matches at 8 bases. The CDR3 runs 18 residues. V gave up 1 base and J gave up 0 bases; unmatched junction bases: 8. Germline-derived CDR1 and CDR2 are KGHSH and LQKENI. In DNA form, the CDR3 reads TGTGCCAGCTCACCACTATCGGGCGGGGGGACCTCCTACAATGAGCAGTTCTTC. Translated, it gives CASSPLSGGGTSYNEQFF.

The chain joins TRBV9 to TRBJ1-6, with 7 bases aligning to TRBD1. CDR3 length: 15 amino acids. The V gene's germline CDR1 is SGDLS and CDR2 YYNGEE. The V segment lost 1 base and the J segment 10 bases; nucleotides outside the gene matches: 8. CDR3 in DNA: TGTGCCAGCAGCGTATCACAGGGGCCCGAATCACCCCTCCACTTT. It specifies CASSVSQGPESPLHF.

The chain couples TRBV10-3 to TRBJ2-7; a possible D gene is TRBD1 (6 bases). The CDR3 length is 15 residues. Trimming shortened V by 0 bases and J by 4 bases, and 13 bases separated the two germline ends. Germline values: CDR1 ENHRY, CDR2 SYGVKD. CDR3 nucleotide sequence: TGTGCCATCAGTGAGTCGCAAAGGACAGAATACGAGCAGTACTTC. Translated, it gives CAISESQRTEYEQYF.

The chain couples TRBV24-1 to TRBJ2-1; 9 bases match TRBD2. The trim removed 10 bases at V and 9 bases at J, leaving 9 bases unmatched. There are 13 residues in the CDR3. Germline V gene sequence: CDR1 KGHDR, CDR2 SFDVKD. CDR3 loop: CATARTSASEQFF. The CDR3 DNA follows: TGTGCCACTGCGCGGACTAGCGCAAGTGAGCAGTTCTTC.

The gene calls are TRBV27 and TRBJ2-1, with no clear D. Germline CDR1 and CDR2: MNHEY and SMNVEV (reference sequence). V was trimmed by 5 bases and J by 7 bases, leaving 15 bases between them. The CDR3 spans 14 residues. The CDR3 bases are TGTGCCAGCAGTGCCCGCTGGTCCGGGAATGAGCAGTTCTTC. Amino acids: CASSARWSGNEQFF.

The chain combines TRBV28 with TRBJ1-5, with D possibly matching TRBD1 (5 bases). With 2 bases removed from V and 0 bases from J, the gap between germline ends came to 20 bases. The CDR3 runs 19 residues. Germline V lookup: CDR1 MDHEN, CDR2 SYDVKM. CDR3 in DNA: TGTGCCAGCAGTTTAAGCAGGGTCTGGTCATTAAATAGCAATCAGCCCCAGCATTTT. Translating gives CASSLSRVWSLNSNQPQHF. Filled out from reference TRBV28 and TRBJ1-5, the complete variable domain reads DVKVTQSSRYLVKRTGEKVFLECVQDMDHENMFWYRQDPGLGLRLIYFSYDVKMKEKGDIPEGYSVSREKKERFSLILESASTNQTSMYLCASSLSRVWSLNSNQPQHFGDGTRLSIL.

The V gene is TRBV29-1, the J gene TRBJ2-1; 9 nucleotides line up with TRBD1. CDR1 is SQVTM and CDR2 is ANQGSEA in the germline V gene. CDR3 length: 13 amino acids. V was clipped by 5 bases and J by 5 bases; unmatched bases: 4. CDR3 bases: TGCAGCGTTAACAGGGGGCTCGACAATGAGCAGTTCTTC. Amino acid sequence: CSVNRGLDNEQFF.

This chain joins TRBV27 and TRBJ1-3; 8 bases map to TRBD1. J was trimmed by 4 bases and V by 3 bases; bases with no gene match: 5. The CDR3 consists of 15 residues. CDR1 is MNHEY, CDR2 SMNVEV, per germline (reference sequence). CDR3 amino acids: CASSFSGGKGNTIYF. The CDR3, as DNA: TGTGCCAGCAGTTTTTCAGGGGGCAAGGGAAACACCATATATTTT.

The rearrangement joins TRBV11-1 to TRBJ2-7; 10 bases match TRBD2. The germline V gene encodes CDR1 SGHAT and CDR2 FQDESV (reference sequence). J gave up 6 bases and V 5 bases, and 10 bases lay outside the gene matches. This CDR3 comprises 15 residues. The CDR3 sequence: CASSHTLAGVSEQYF. The CDR3 nucleotides are TGTGCCAGCAGCCACACTCTAGCGGGAGTCAGCGAGCAGTACTTC.

V gene TRBV2 combines with J gene TRBJ2-5; 8 nucleotides match TRBD1. This CDR3 has 15 residues. After removal of 0 bases from V and 5 bases from J, the junction contained 5 bases not matched to a gene. CDR1 is SNHLY, CDR2 FYNNEI, per germline. The CDR3 DNA reads TGTGCCAGCAGTGAAGCGACAGGGGCGGGGGAGACCCAGTACTTC. This translates into CASSEATGAGETQYF.

V is TRBV5-5 and J is TRBJ2-3, with D perhaps matching TRBD2 (5 bases). The CDR3 runs to 16 residues. Trimming took off 5 bases at V and 3 bases at J, with 19 bases between the two ends. Germline CDR1 and CDR2: SGHKS and YYEKEE (reference sequence). The CDR3 bases are TGTGCCAGCAGAGGGTTTAGCGATAGAGGGACAGATACGCAGTATTTT. Translated, it gives CASRGFSDRGTDTQYF. The full variable domain, with the rest looked up from reference TRBV5-5 and TRBJ2-3, is DAGVTQSPTHLIKTRGQQVTLRCSPISGHKSVSWYQQVLGQGPQFIFQYYEKEERGRGNFPDRFSARQFPNYSSELNVNALLLGDSALYLCASRGFSDRGTDTQYFGPGTRLTVL.

This sequence joins TRBV9 and TRBJ2-7; TRBD2 agrees at 13 bases. Germline V gene sequence: CDR1 SGDLS, CDR2 YYNGEE. The length of the CDR3 is 15 residues. V trimming: 4 bases; J trimming: 4 bases; junction bases outside the gene matches: 5. CDR3: CASSRGTSGNYEQYF. CDR3 in DNA: TGTGCCAGCAGCCGAGGGACTAGCGGGAATTACGAGCAGTACTTC.